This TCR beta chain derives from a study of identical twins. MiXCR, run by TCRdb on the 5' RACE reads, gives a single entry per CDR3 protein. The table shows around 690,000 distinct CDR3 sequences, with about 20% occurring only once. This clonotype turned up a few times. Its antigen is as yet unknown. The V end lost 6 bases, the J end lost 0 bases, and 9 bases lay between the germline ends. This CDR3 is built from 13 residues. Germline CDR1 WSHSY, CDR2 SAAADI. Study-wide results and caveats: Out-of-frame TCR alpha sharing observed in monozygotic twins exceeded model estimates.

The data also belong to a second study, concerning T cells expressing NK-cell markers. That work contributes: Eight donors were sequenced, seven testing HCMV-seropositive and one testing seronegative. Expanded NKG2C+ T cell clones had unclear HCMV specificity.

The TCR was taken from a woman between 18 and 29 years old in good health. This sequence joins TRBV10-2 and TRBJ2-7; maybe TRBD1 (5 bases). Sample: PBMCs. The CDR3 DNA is TGCGCCAGCAGGGCAGGGATCTCCTACGAGCAGTACTTC. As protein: CASRAGISYEQYF.